The 7 T cell receptor beta chains given below trace back to one sample, sequenced in a study of tumor-infiltrating lymphocytes in primary liver carcinoma. A primer in the constant region served to generate TCR beta cDNA from roughly 550 ng of total RNA. Sequencing libraries for TCR beta derived from three nested multiplex PCR rounds that used slightly modified ARM-PCR. Rounds one and two of PCR, each of 10 cycles, were primed with TRBV1-TRBV30 forward primers and a C-beta reverse primer. Via MiXCR, TCRdb re-called the multiplex PCR reads, giving one row per CDR3 protein. The sample has around 100,000 distinct CDR3 sequences; around three quarters are singletons. Each 20-30 mg portion of unsorted bulk tissue served as the source for co-extraction of RNA and DNA. The sequenced material came from liver tumor tissue from sampling region 5. The sample's subset: tumor region T5, tumor centre. The source is a woman aged 60 to 75 with primary liver carcinoma and hepatitis B virus infection.

This clonotype was observed at least ten times. This chain joins TRBV5-1 and TRBJ1-4; 8 nucleotides agree with TRBD1. CDR1 and CDR2 (germline): SGHRS, YFSETQ. V shed 0 bases and J 7 bases; nucleotides not matched to a gene: 5. The CDR3 runs to 15 residues. CDR3 sequence reads: CASSLEQGGGEKLFF. The CDR3 nucleotides read TGCGCCAGCAGCTTGGAACAGGGGGGAGGTGAAAAACTGTTTTTT.

This clonotype was counted at least ten times. The chain carries TRBV12-3 or TRBV12-4 and TRBJ2-2; D is ambiguous. Trimming removed 6 bases from V and 0 bases from J, with 8 bases in between. This CDR3 has 14 amino acids. DNA for the CDR3: TGTGCCAGCAGCTACACAGCGAACACCGGGGAGCTGTTTTTT. Protein product: CASSYTANTGELFF.

This clonotype was seen more than once but under ten times. V is TRBV28 and J is TRBJ2-5, with D tentatively TRBD1 (6 bases). This CDR3 spans 14 amino acids. The germline CDR1 and CDR2 sequences are MDHEN and SYDVKM. The V gene lost 3 bases and the J gene lost 5 bases, with 13 bases spanning the gap. The CDR3 DNA reads TGTGCCAGCAGTTTCGGGCAGGGGTCCGAGACCCAGTACTTC. Amino acid sequence: CASSFGQGSETQYF. The full variable domain, in which reference TRBV28 and TRBJ2-5 provide the parts outside the CDR3, is DVKVTQSSRYLVKRTGEKVFLECVQDMDHENMFWYRQDPGLGLRLIYFSYDVKMKEKGDIPEGYSVSREKKERFSLILESASTNQTSMYLCASSFGQGSETQYFGPGTRLLVL.

The V call is TRBV5-1, the J call TRBJ2-1, with D possibly matching TRBD2 (6 bases). Germline V gene sequence: CDR1 SGHRS, CDR2 YFSETQ. V was shortened by 0 bases and J by 8 bases, with 18 bases between the two germline ends. The CDR3 extends over 16 amino acids. The CDR3 bases are TGCGCCAGCAGCTTGGCCGGGCAGGGAGGAGTAGATGAGCAGTTCTTC. Protein: CASSLAGQGGVDEQFF.

As concerns this clonotype: Compared with germline, one end of the junction differs, possibly owing to a read error. The V and J genes are TRBV12-3 or TRBV12-4 and TRBJ2-4; D call uncertain. The CDR3 has 12 amino acids. The CDR3 loop is CASSISRNIQYF. Here the CDR3 DNA reads TGTGCCAGCAGTATCAGTAGGAACATTCAATACTTC.

The chain uses TRBV6-5 and TRBJ2-7; 10 bases match TRBD2. Losses at the gene ends were 6 bases for V and 7 bases for J; bases not matched to a gene: 18. CDR1 MNHEY and CDR2 SVGAGI come from the germline V gene. The CDR3 loop spans 17 amino acids. DNA of the CDR3: TGTGCCAGCAGGCGCGATATAGGAAGCGGGAGGGCTAGGGAGCAGTACTTC. Protein sequence: CASRRDIGSGRAREQYF.

With respect to this clonotype: A clone one base away is much larger, so this may be a read error. The chain links TRBV5-1 to TRBJ2-1, with 7 bases identical to TRBD2. CDR1 is SGHRS and CDR2 is YFSETQ in the germline V gene. CDR3 length: 13 amino acids. DNA of the CDR3: TGCTCCAGCCGGGACTACGACTACAATGAGCAGTTCTTC. Translation gives CSSRDYDYNEQFF.